This section outlines one T cell receptor (beta chain) sequence together with its context. This entry belongs to a study of shared clonotypes between healthy human individuals. The protocol was immunoSEQ multiplex PCR, while the TCRdb copy is restricted to in-frame clones and leaves out a portion. The top ten clones hold more than 0.35% of a sample with approximately 2.5 million clones, roughly 93% of them seen once. The receptor's source is a young man in good health. Some clones in this sample may be carry-over from other donors' samples. Sequencing was performed on naive CD4+ T cells from PBMCs. The subset is: CD45RA+ positively selected.

The CDR3 DNA follows: TGTGCCAGCAGCTTCAGGGGGCCAAGAATCGGTGGCTACACCTTC. It is translated as CASSFRGPRIGGYTF. The gene calls are TRBV11-2 and TRBJ1-2, with 8 bases matching TRBD1. Looked up from germline, CDR1 is SGHAT and CDR2 is FQNNGV. This CDR3 comprises 15 residues. J lost 7 bases, V lost 3 bases, and 10 bases had no gene match. The whole variable domain, filled in from reference TRBV11-2 and TRBJ1-2, reads EAGVAQSPRYKIIEKRQSVAFWCNPISGHATLYWYQQILGQGPKLLIQFQNNGVVDDSQLPKDRFSAERLKGVDSTLKIQPAKLEDSAVYLCASSFRGPRIGGYTFGSGTRLTVV.